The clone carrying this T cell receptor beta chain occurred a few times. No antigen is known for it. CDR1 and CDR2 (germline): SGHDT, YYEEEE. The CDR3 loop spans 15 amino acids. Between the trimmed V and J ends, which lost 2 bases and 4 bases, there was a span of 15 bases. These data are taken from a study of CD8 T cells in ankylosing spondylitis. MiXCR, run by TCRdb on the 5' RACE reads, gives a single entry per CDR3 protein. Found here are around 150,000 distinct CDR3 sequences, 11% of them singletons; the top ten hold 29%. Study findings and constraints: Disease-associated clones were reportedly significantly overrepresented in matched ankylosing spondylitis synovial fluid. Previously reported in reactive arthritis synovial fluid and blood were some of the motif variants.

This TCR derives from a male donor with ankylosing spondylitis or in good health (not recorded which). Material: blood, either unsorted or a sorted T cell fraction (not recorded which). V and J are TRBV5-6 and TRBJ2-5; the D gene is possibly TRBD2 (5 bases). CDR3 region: CASSFGIGETETQYF. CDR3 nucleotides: TGTGCCAGCAGCTTCGGGATTGGAGAGACAGAGACCCAGTACTTC.